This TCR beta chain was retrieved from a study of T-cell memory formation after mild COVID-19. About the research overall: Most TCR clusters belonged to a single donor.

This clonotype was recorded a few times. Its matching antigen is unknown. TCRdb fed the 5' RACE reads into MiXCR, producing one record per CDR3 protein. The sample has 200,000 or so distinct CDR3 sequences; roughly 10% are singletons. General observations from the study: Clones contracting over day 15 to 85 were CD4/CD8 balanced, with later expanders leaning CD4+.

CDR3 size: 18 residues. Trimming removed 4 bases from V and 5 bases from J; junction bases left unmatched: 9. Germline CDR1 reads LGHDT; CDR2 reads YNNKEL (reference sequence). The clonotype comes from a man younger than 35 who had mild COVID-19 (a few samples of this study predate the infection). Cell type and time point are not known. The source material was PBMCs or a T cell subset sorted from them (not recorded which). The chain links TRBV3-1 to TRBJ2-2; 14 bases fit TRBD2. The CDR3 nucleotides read TGTGCCAGCAGCCCCGCCGGACTAGCGGGGGGTAAAACCGGGGAGCTGTTTTTT. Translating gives CASSPAGLAGGKTGELFF.